This T cell receptor beta chain was sequenced in a study of cytomegalovirus exposure and HLA in healthy donors. The study, taken as a whole, reports: TCR beta chains numbering some 160 were designated cytomegalovirus-associated. Most TCR sequences were uncommon, yet certain public TCRs appeared in many donors.

The data were produced by immunoSEQ multiplex PCR, yet TCRdb's version contains in-frame clones alone and is incomplete. The top ten clones hold 2.5% to 3% of a sample with around 170,000 clones, 88% of them seen once. This clone was observed once. What it binds is not known. Losses at the gene ends were 5 bases for V and 6 bases for J; bases not matched to a gene: 3. Germline CDR1 reads MDHEN; CDR2 reads SYDVKM. This CDR3 has 12 residues. This rearrangement joins TRBV28 to TRBJ2-5, with TRBD2 matching over 7 bases. This TCR was recovered from a man younger than 35 in good health and CMV-seronegative. Sequenced: PBMCs. CDR3 sequence: CASSQSGKTQYF. Written as DNA, the CDR3 is TGTGCCAGCAGTCAGAGCGGGAAGACCCAGTACTTC.